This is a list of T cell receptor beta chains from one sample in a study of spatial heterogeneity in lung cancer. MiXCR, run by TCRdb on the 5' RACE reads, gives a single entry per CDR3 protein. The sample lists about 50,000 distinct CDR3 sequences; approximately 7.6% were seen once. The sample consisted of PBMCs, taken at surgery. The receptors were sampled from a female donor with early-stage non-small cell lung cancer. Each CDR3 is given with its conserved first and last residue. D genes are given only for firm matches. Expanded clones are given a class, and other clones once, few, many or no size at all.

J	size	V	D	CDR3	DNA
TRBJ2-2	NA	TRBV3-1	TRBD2	CASSPSGGARTGELFF	TGTGCCAGCAGCCCTAGCGGGGGGGCCCGGACCGGGGAGCTGTTTTTT
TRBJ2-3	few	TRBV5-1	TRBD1	CASSLGQGKEADTQYF	TGCGCCAGCAGCTTGGGACAGGGGAAAGAGGCAGATACGCAGTATTTT
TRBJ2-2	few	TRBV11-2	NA	CASSLVGGGANTGELFF	TGTGCCAGCAGCTTAGTGGGAGGGGGGGCGAACACCGGGGAGCTGTTTTTT
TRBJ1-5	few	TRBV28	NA	CASSFPWGSNQPQHF	TGTGCCAGCAGTTTTCCCTGGGGAAGCAATCAGCCCCAGCATTTT
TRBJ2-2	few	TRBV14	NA	CASSQARAGELFF	TGTGCCAGCAGCCAAGCCAGGGCCGGGGAGCTGTTTTTT
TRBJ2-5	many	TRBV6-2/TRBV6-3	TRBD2	CASSYSAGTSGKTQYF	TGTGCCAGCAGTTACTCTGCCGGGACTAGTGGAAAGACCCAGTACTTC
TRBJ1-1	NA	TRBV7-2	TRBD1	CASSSQLTGAGTEAFF	TGTGCCAGCAGCTCCCAGCTCACAGGGGCGGGAACTGAAGCTTTCTTT
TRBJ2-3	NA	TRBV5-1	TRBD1	CASSQGQVLDTQYF	TGCGCCAGCAGCCAGGGACAGGTATTAGATACGCAGTATTTT
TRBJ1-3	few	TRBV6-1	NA	CASSWLGNSGNTIYF	TGTGCCAGCAGCTGGCTTGGCAACTCTGGAAACACCATATATTTT
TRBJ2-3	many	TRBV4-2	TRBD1	CASSPLPGQGPDTQYF	TGTGCCAGCAGCCCCCTCCCGGGACAGGGCCCAGATACGCAGTATTTT
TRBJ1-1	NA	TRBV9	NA	CASSVEVANTEAFF	TGTGCCAGCAGCGTAGAGGTCGCGAACACTGAAGCTTTCTTT
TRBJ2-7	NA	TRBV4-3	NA	CASSQDPPGTSSSYEQYF	TGCGCCAGCAGCCAAGATCCCCCAGGAACTTCAAGCTCCTACGAGCAGTACTTC
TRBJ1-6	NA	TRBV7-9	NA	CASSFGNSPLHF	TGTGCCAGCAGCTTCGGAAATTCACCCCTCCACTTT
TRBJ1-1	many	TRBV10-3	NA	CAISARDGRSDTEAFF	TGTGCCATCAGTGCCCGGGACGGACGGTCCGACACTGAAGCTTTCTTT
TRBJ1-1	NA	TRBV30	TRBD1	CAWRGQGQTAFF	TGTGCCTGGCGTGGACAGGGTCAAACGGCTTTCTTT
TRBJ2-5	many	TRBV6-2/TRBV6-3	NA	CASSYEAAQETQYF	TGTGCCAGCAGTTACGAGGCAGCACAAGAGACCCAGTACTTC
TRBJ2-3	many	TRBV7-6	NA	CASSEQGKGTDTQYF	TGTGCCAGCAGCGAACAGGGAAAAGGCACAGATACGCAGTATTTT
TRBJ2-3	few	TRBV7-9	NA	CASSLGQDTDTQYF	TGTGCCAGCAGCTTAGGGCAGGACACAGATACGCAGTATTTT
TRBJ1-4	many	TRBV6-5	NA	CASSYVAGAHGEKLFF	TGTGCCAGCAGTTACGTGGCGGGGGCTCACGGTGAAAAACTGTTTTTT
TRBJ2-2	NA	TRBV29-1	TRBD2	CSVDVAGADTGELFF	TGCAGCGTTGATGTAGCGGGGGCCGACACCGGGGAGCTGTTTTTT
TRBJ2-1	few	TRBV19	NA	CASSIVQLDNEQFF	TGTGCCAGTAGTATAGTACAGCTCGACAATGAGCAGTTCTTC
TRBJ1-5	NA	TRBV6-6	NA	CASTKRTGLVGNNQPQHF	TGTGCCAGCACCAAACGCACAGGTCTTGTGGGGAACAATCAGCCCCAGCATTTT
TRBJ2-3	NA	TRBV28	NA	CASSLVLAGGTDTQYF	TGTGCCAGCAGTTTGGTGCTAGCCGGAGGCACAGATACGCAGTATTTT
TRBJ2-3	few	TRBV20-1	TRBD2	CSAAGTSGGADTQYF	TGCAGTGCTGCAGGGACTAGCGGGGGGGCAGATACGCAGTATTTT
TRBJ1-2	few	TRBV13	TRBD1	CASSTITGVFYGYTF	TGTGCCAGCAGCACGATCACAGGGGTCTTCTATGGCTACACCTTC